This is a list of T cell receptor beta chains from one sample in a study of cytomegalovirus exposure and HLA in healthy donors. Profiling relied on immunoSEQ multiplex PCR, and the TCRdb table lists in-frame clones only, not all of them. The table includes roughly 130,000 clones, 75% to 90% detected once. Sequencing used PBMCs. These receptor sequences come from a male donor in good health and CMV-seronegative. CDR3s include the opening cysteine and the closing phenylalanine or tryptophan. The D gene is left open where the match is weak. Clone size is stated in some rows and not others, as once, few, many or a class when expanded.

j_gene	abundance	v_gene	d_gene	CDR3nt	CDR3aa
TRBJ1-6	NA	TRBV5-4	NA	TGTGCCAGCAGCATGAAACGGACACGGTTTTCACCCCTCCACTTT	CASSMKRTRFSPLHF
TRBJ1-1	once	TRBV19	NA	TGTGCCAGTAGTACAACACCCATTCCGGGGATGAACGCTGAAGCTTTCTTT	CASSTTPIPGMNAEAFF
TRBJ2-7	NA	TRBV9	TRBD2	TGTGCCAGCAGCGTAGGGGCTAGCGGGGGGTACGAGCAGTACTTC	CASSVGASGGYEQYF
TRBJ1-5	NA	TRBV28	NA	TGTGCCAGCAGTCGGGGGTACGACAATCAGCCCCAGCATTTT	CASSRGYDNQPQHF
TRBJ2-1	NA	TRBV28	NA	TGTGCCAGCACCCCAAAGGGCCGAGAGGGGGTAAATGAGCAGTTCTTC	CASTPKGREGVNEQFF
TRBJ1-1	NA	TRBV30	NA	TGTGCCTGGAGTGTTTTCAAGGGGGTTGAAGCTTTCTTT	CAWSVFKGVEAFF
TRBJ2-1	NA	TRBV9	NA	TGTGCCAGCAGCGTAGTTCACAACCTCAATGAGCAGTTCTTC	CASSVVHNLNEQFF
TRBJ2-2	NA	TRBV5-1	NA	TGCGCCAGCAGCTTGTACGGGGGGACAAACACCGGGGAGCTGTTTTTT	CASSLYGGTNTGELFF
TRBJ2-7	NA	TRBV2	NA	TGTGCCAGCATCCAAAGTCCGAGTGACTACGAGCAGTACTTC	CASIQSPSDYEQYF
TRBJ2-7	NA	TRBV4-1	NA	TGCGCCAGCAGCCAAGAGAGGCAGGGGTCCTACGAGCAGTACTTC	CASSQERQGSYEQYF
TRBJ2-4	NA	TRBV5-1	TRBD1	TGCGCCAGCAGCTTCACAGGGGGAGAAAACATTCAGTACTTC	CASSFTGGENIQYF
TRBJ2-3	NA	TRBV28	TRBD2	TGTGCCAGCAGTCAGGGGACTAGCAGCACAGATACGCAGTATTTT	CASSQGTSSTDTQYF
TRBJ2-1	NA	TRBV9	TRBD1	TGTGCCAGCAGCGTAGCCGTACCGGGACAGGGGTTTACCGAGCAGTTCTTC	CASSVAVPGQGFTEQFF
TRBJ2-1	NA	TRBV7-9	NA	TGTGCCAGCAGCCTAGGTAAGGGGCAACCCTACAATGAGCAGTTCTTC	CASSLGKGQPYNEQFF
TRBJ1-5	NA	TRBV2	NA	TGTGCCAGCAGTTTTGACACCGTCAATCAGCCCCAGCATTTT	CASSFDTVNQPQHF
TRBJ2-3	NA	TRBV5-8	TRBD1	TGTGCCAGCAGCTTGGATGGGGGACAGGGGACAGATACGCAGTATTTT	CASSLDGGQGTDTQYF
TRBJ2-1	NA	TRBV4-2	TRBD2	TGTGCCAGCAGTGCCGGGACTAGCGGGAGTGGGGCCTACAATGAGCAGTTCTTC	CASSAGTSGSGAYNEQFF
TRBJ2-2	NA	TRBV30	NA	TGTGCCGGAGATGGGTCCGGGGAGCTGTTTTTT	CAGDGSGELFF
TRBJ1-6	NA	TRBV27	TRBD1	TGTGCCAGCAGTTTACTTCCAGGGGGCGGTAATTCACCCCTCCACTTT	CASSLLPGGGNSPLHF
TRBJ1-5	NA	TRBV10-3	NA	TGTGCCTCCTCAGCGAGACAGAGCAATCAGCCCCAGCATTTT	CASSARQSNQPQHF
TRBJ1-5	NA	TRBV18	TRBD1	TGTGCCAGCTCCGTAGACAGGGGAAATTTCCCCCAGCATTTT	CASSVDRGNFPQHF
TRBJ1-5	NA	TRBV5-1	NA	TGCGCCAGCAGCTTGGGGGCCGATAGGGGGATCAATCAGCCCCAGCATTTT	CASSLGADRGINQPQHF
TRBJ2-2	NA	TRBV27	NA	TGTGCCAGCAGTTGGACAGTTTCCGGGGAGCTGTTTTTT	CASSWTVSGELFF
TRBJ2-7	NA	TRBV5-4	TRBD2	TGTGCCAGCAGCCCTGGCGGGGGGATGAGCGAGCAGTACTTC	CASSPGGGMSEQYF
TRBJ2-1	NA	TRBV27	TRBD2	TGTGCCAGCAGTTCCCAGGGGTTAGCGGGAAACAATGAGCAGTTCTTC	CASSSQGLAGNNEQFF
TRBJ1-1	NA	TRBV7-9	NA	TGTTCCAGCAGCCTACAGGAAAACACTGAAGCTTTCTTT	CSSSLQENTEAFF
TRBJ1-3	once	TRBV5-1	NA	TGCGCCAGCAGCGACGGGTCGAGCTCTGGAAACACCATATATTTT	CASSDGSSSGNTIYF
TRBJ2-1	NA	TRBV6-5	TRBD1	TGTGCCAGCAGTCACGGACAGGTCTACAATGAGCAGTTCTTC	CASSHGQVYNEQFF
TRBJ2-3	NA	TRBV10-3	TRBD1	TGTGCCATCAGTGTTGGGACAGATCCTAATACGCAGTATTTT	CAISVGTDPNTQYF
TRBJ2-3	NA	TRBV18	TRBD2	TGTGCCAGCTCACCAGTACTAGCGGTTAGCACAGATACGCAGTATTTT	CASSPVLAVSTDTQYF
TRBJ1-1	NA	TRBV6-5	NA	TGTGCCAGCAGTTACAATCAGGGAAACACTGAAGCTTTCTTT	CASSYNQGNTEAFF
TRBJ2-7	few	TRBV30	TRBD1	TGTGCCTGGAGTGTTGGACAGGGATTTTACTTC	CAWSVGQGFYF
TRBJ2-2	NA	TRBV11-2	NA	TGTGCCAGCAGCTTAGTCCCACAGATCGATGGGGAGCTGTTTTTT	CASSLVPQIDGELFF
TRBJ2-7	NA	TRBV7-8	TRBD1	TGTGCCAGCAGGTCATTCCTCAGGGGGTTAAACGAGCAGTACTTC	CASRSFLRGLNEQYF
TRBJ1-1	NA	TRBV5-1	NA	TGCGCCAGCAGCTTTGCGGGGGGTACCCCTGAAGCTTTCTTT	CASSFAGGTPEAFF
TRBJ2-7	NA	TRBV5-1	NA	TGCGCCAGCAGCTGGGGAAACAGGGCGAAGCAGGTCGAGCAGTACTTC	CASSWGNRAKQVEQYF
TRBJ2-3	NA	TRBV19	TRBD2	TGTGCCAGTAGTAGAAATCTAGCGGCAAGCACAGATACGCAGTATTTT	CASSRNLAASTDTQYF
TRBJ2-3	NA	TRBV6-1	NA	TGTGCCAGCAGTCCAAACACAGATACGCAGTATTTT	CASSPNTDTQYF
TRBJ1-1	NA	TRBV10-1	NA	TGCGCCAGCAGTGAGTCGATCGGGGGGATCGGTGAAGCTTTCTTT	CASSESIGGIGEAFF
TRBJ2-3	NA	TRBV4-1	NA	TGCGCCAGCAGCCTACTACCTTTCAGGGTCTCGCAGTATTTT	CASSLLPFRVSQYF
TRBJ1-1	NA	TRBV6-5	NA	TGTGCCAGCATCAATCAGGGTGTAGGTGAAGCTTTCTTT	CASINQGVGEAFF
TRBJ2-7	NA	TRBV2	NA	TGTGCCACCCCGGGGCGGAGGGCTACCTACGAGCAGTACTTC	CATPGRRATYEQYF
TRBJ2-7	few	TRBV7-8	TRBD2	TGTGCCAGCAGCCAACGAGGACTAGCCTACGAGCAGTACTTC	CASSQRGLAYEQYF
TRBJ1-6	few	TRBV5-1	NA	TGCGCCAGCAGCTTGGAAGGGGTAAATTCACCCCTCCACTTT	CASSLEGVNSPLHF
TRBJ2-3	NA	TRBV5-4	TRBD2	TGTGCCAGCAGCTTAGCGGGAGGGCCGACAGATACGCAGTATTTT	CASSLAGGPTDTQYF
TRBJ1-5	NA	TRBV16	NA	TGTGCCAGCAGCCAATCCGGACTGCTCAATCAGCCCCAGCATTTT	CASSQSGLLNQPQHF
TRBJ2-7	NA	TRBV19	TRBD1	TGTGCCAGCCGGCTCGAGGGACAGGGTGGCTACGAGCAGTACTTC	CASRLEGQGGYEQYF
TRBJ1-2	NA	TRBV2	TRBD1	TGTGCCAGACCGACAGGGGATAACTATGGCTACACCTTC	CARPTGDNYGYTF
TRBJ1-1	NA	TRBV19	NA	TGTGCCAGTTTGGAAAGGGGGATGAACACTGAAGCTTTCTTT	CASLERGMNTEAFF
TRBJ2-7	NA	TRBV5-4	NA	TGTGCCAGCAGCTTGTCTCGGGGTGCCTACGAGCAGTACTTC	CASSLSRGAYEQYF
TRBJ2-3	NA	TRBV19	TRBD1	TGTGCCAGTAGTGCCAGACAGGGGGCGGGCACAGATACGCAGTATTTT	CASSARQGAGTDTQYF
TRBJ1-1	NA	TRBV6-5	NA	TGTGCCAGCACCTCCGTCAGGGACACTGAAGCTTTCTTT	CASTSVRDTEAFF
TRBJ1-2	NA	TRBV13	TRBD1	TGTGCCAGCAGCAGCCGGACAGGGTATGGCTACACCTTC	CASSSRTGYGYTF
TRBJ1-3	NA	TRBV6-5	NA	TGTGCCAGCAACAACGTCCCTGGAAACACCATATATTTT	CASNNVPGNTIYF
TRBJ1-5	NA	TRBV18	NA	TGTGCCAGCTCACCACGTAGAACAGTTAATCAGCCCCAGCATTTT	CASSPRRTVNQPQHF
TRBJ2-7	NA	TRBV5-1	NA	TGCGCCAGCAGCTTGGCAGGCAAAGGGGGTTACGAGCAGTACTTC	CASSLAGKGGYEQYF
TRBJ2-1	NA	TRBV5-1	NA	TGCGCCAGCAGCTTGAACGGAGCGAGACCCAATGAGCAGTTCTTC	CASSLNGARPNEQFF
TRBJ2-2	few	TRBV2	NA	TGTGCCAGCAGTGAGAATGGGGGCAGCTACACCGGGGAGCTGTTTTTT	CASSENGGSYTGELFF
TRBJ1-3	NA	TRBV9	NA	TGTGCCAGCAGCGCCCTAGGTGGAAACACCATATATTTT	CASSALGGNTIYF
TRBJ1-3	once	TRBV27	TRBD1	TGTGCCAGCAGTTTAAGAGGGGGCGGCCACACCATATATTTT	CASSLRGGGHTIYF